This T cell receptor beta chain was recovered during a study of beta chain features in type 1 diabetes. Sort purity for all populations was recorded as exceeding 98%. Study-wide results and limits: The study found moderately but significantly shorter TCRB CDR3s in all four CD4+ subsets of Type 1 diabetes patients.

Since all of the isolated RNA was reverse transcribed, expressed TCRB transcripts were what got sequenced. An average of approximately 4 million reads was obtained for naive, central memory and regulatory T cell samples. The method was immunoSEQ multiplex PCR; TCRdb's version includes in-frame clones alone and lacks a portion of them. The table records hundreds of thousands of clones, over 11% of them present only once. Concerning this clone: Its cognate antigen is unknown.

The CDR3 length is 15 residues. CDR1 and CDR2 (germline): SGHNT, YYREEE (reference sequence). With V trimmed by 4 bases and J by 1 base, 3 bases remained unmatched. The rearrangement joins TRBV5-4 to TRBJ2-2, with TRBD1 matching 8 bases. Sequencing was performed on naive CD4+ T cells from blood. The TCR was taken from a young man with type 1 diabetes. CDR3 nucleotide sequence: TGTGCCAGCAGCGTCGACAGGGGGAACACCGGGGAGCTGTTTTTT. Amino acid sequence: CASSVDRGNTGELFF.